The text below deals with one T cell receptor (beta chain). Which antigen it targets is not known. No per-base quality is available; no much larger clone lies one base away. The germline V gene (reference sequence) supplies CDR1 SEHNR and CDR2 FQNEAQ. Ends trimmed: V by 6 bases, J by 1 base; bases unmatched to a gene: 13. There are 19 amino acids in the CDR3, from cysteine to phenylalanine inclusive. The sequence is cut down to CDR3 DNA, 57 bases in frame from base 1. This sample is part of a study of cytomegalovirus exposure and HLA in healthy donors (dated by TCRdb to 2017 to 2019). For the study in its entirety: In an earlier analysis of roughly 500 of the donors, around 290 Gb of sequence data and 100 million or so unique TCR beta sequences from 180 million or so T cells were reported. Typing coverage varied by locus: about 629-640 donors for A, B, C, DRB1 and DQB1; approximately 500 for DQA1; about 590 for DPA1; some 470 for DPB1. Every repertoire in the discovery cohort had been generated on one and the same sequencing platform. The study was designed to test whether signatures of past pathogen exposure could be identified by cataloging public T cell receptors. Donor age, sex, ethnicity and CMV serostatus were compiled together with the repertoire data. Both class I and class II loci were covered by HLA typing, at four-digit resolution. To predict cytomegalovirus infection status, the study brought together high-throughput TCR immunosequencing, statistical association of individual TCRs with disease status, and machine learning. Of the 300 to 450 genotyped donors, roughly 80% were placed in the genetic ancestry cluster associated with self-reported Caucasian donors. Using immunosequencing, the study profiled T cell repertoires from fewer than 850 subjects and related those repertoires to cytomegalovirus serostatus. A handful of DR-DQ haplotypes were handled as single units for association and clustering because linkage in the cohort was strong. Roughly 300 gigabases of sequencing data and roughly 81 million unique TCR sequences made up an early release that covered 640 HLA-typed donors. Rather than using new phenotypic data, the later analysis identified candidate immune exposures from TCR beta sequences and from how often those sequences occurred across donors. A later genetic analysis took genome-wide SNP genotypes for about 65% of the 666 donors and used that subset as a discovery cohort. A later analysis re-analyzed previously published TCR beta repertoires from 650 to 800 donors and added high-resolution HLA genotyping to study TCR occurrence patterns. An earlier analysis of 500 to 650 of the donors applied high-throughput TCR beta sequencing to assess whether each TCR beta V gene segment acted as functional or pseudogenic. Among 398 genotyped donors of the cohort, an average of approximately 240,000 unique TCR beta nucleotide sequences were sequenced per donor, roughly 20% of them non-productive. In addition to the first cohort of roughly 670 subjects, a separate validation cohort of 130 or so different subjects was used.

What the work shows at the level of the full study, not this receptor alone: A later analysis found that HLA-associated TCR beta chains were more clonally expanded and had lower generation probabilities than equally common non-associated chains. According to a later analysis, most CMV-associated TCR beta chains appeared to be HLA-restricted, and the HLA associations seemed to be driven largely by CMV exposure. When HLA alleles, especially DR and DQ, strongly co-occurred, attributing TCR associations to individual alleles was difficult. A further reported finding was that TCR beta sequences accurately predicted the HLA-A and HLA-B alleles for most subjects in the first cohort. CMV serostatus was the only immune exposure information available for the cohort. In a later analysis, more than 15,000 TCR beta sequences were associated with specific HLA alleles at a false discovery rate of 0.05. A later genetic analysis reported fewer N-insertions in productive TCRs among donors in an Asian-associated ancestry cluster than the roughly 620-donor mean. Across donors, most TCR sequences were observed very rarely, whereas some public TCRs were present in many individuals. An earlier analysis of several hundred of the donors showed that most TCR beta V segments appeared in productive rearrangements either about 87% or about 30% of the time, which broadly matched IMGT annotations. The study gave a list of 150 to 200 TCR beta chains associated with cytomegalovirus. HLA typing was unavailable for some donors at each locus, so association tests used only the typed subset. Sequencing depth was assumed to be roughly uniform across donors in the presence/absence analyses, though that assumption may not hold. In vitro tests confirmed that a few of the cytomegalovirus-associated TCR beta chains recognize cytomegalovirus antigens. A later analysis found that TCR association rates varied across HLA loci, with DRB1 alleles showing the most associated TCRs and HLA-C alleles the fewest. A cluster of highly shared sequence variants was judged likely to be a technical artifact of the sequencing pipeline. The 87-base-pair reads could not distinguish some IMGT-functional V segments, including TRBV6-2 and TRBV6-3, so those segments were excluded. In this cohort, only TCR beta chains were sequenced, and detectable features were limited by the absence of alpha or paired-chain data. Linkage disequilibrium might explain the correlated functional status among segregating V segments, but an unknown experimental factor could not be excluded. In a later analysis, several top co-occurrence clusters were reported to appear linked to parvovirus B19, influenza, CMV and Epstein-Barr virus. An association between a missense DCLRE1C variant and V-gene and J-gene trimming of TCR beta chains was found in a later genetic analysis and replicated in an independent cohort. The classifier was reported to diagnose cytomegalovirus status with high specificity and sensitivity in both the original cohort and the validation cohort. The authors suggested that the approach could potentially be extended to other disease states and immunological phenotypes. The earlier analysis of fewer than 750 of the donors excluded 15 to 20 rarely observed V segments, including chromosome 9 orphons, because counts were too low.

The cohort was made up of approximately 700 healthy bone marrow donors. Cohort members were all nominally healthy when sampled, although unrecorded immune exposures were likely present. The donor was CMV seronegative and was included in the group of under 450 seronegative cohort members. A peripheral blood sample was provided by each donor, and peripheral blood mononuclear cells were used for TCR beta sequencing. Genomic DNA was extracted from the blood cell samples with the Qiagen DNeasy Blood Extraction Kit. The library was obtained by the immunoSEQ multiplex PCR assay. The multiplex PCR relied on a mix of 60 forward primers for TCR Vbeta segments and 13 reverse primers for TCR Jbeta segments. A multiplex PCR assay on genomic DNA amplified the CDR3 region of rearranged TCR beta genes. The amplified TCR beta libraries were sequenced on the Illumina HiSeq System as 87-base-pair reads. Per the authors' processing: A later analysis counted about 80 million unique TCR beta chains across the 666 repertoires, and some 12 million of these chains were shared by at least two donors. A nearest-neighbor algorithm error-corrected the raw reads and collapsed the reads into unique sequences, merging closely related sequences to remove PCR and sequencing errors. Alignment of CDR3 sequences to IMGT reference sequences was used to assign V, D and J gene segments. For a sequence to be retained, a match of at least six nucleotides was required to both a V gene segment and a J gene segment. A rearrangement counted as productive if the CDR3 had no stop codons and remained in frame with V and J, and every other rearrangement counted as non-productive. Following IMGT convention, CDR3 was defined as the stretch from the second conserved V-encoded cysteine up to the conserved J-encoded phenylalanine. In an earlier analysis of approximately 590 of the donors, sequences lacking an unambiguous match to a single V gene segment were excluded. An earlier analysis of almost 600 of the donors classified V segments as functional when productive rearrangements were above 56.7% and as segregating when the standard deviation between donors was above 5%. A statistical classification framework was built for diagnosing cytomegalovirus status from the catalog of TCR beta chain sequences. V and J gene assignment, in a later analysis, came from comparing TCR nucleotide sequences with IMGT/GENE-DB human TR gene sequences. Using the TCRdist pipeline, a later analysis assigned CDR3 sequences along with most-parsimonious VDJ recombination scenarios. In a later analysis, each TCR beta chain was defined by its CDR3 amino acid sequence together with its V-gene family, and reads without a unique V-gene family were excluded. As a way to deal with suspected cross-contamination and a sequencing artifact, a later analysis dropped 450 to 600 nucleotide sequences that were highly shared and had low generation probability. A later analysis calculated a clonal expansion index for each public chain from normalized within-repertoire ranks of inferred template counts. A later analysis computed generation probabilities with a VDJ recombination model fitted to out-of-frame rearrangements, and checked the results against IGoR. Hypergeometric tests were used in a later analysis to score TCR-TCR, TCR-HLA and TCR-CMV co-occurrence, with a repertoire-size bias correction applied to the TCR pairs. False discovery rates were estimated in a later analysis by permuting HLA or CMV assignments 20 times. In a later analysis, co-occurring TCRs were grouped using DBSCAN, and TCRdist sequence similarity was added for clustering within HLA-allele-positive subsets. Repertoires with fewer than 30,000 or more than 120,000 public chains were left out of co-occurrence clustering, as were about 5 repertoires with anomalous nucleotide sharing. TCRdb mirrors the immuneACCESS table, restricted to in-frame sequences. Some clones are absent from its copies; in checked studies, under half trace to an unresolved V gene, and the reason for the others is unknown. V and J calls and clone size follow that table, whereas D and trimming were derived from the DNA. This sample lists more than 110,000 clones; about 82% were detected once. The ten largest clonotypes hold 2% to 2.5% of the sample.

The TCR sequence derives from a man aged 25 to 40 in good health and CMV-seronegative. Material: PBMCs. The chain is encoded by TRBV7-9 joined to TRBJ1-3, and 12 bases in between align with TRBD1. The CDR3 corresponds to CASRPNPRGQGASGNTIYF. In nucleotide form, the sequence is TGTGCCAGCAGACCCAACCCAAGGGGACAGGGGGCTTCTGGAAACACCATATATTTT.